A selection of T cell receptor beta chains follows, all from one sample in a study of graft-versus-host responses after intestinal transplantation. Assay: immunoSEQ multiplex PCR; the TCRdb copy retains only in-frame clones and omits some. The profile shows more than 25,000 clones, around 94% of them singletons. This sample comprised PBMCs, obtained more than 29 days after intestinal transplant. These receptors all stem from a human patient who received an intestinal transplant, so some T cells may come from the graft donor. The CDR3 runs from the conserved cysteine through the conserved F or W. A D gene is named only where the DNA matches it firmly. Size values are once, few and many counts, or a class for expanded clones, and some rows have none.

TRBJ2-2,TRBD1,NA,TRBV4-1,CASSHRRQGSGTGELFF,TGCGCCAGCAGCCATAGAAGACAGGGAAGTGGAACCGGGGAGCTGTTTTTT
TRBJ1-5,TRBD1,NA,TRBV27,CASSPTGGRQPQHF,TGTGCCAGCAGTCCCACAGGGGGAAGACAGCCCCAGCATTTT
TRBJ1-1,TRBD1,NA,TRBV27,CASSFEATGEVTEAFF,TGTGCCAGCAGTTTTGAGGCGACAGGGGAGGTCACTGAAGCTTTCTTT
TRBJ2-7,NA,NA,TRBV5-1,CASSLVAETYEQYF,TGCGCCAGCAGCTTGGTTGCGGAAACCTACGAGCAGTACTTC
TRBJ2-3,NA,NA,TRBV7-2,CASSSDPDRTSTDTQYF,TGTGCCAGCAGCTCGGACCCCGACAGAACCAGCACAGATACGCAGTATTTT
TRBJ2-1,TRBD2,NA,TRBV27,CASSWLWAGEGNEQFF,TGTGCCAGCAGTTGGCTTTGGGCGGGAGAGGGCAATGAGCAGTTCTTC
TRBJ2-1,TRBD2,NA,TRBV5-1,CASNSGLAGNNEQFF,TGCGCCAGCAACTCGGGACTAGCGGGAAACAATGAGCAGTTCTTC
TRBJ2-1,NA,once,TRBV5-6,CASSFGQKSSYNEQFF,TGTGCCAGCAGCTTTGGGCAGAAGAGCTCCTACAATGAGCAGTTCTTC
TRBJ2-1,NA,NA,TRBV19,CASSTTDEQFF,TGTGCCAGTAGTACGACCGATGAGCAGTTCTTC
TRBJ2-5,TRBD2,NA,TRBV6-5,CASRRLAGGLETQYF,TGTGCCAGCAGGCGTCTAGCGGGGGGTCTGGAGACCCAGTACTTC
TRBJ2-1,TRBD2,NA,TRBV19,CASSILLAGGGGSYNEQFF,TGTGCCAGTAGTATCCTACTAGCGGGGGGAGGAGGCTCCTACAATGAGCAGTTCTTC
TRBJ1-4,TRBD1,NA,TRBV6-1,CASSQGPEKLFF,TGTGCCAGCTCACAGGGGCCTGAAAAACTGTTTTTT
TRBJ2-5,NA,once,TRBV7-7,CASSPRQDSSLETQYF,TGTGCCAGCAGCCCTCGACAGGATAGTAGTTTAGAGACCCAGTACTTC
TRBJ2-7,NA,NA,TRBV29-1,CSAVDRDDYEQYF,TGCAGCGCCGTAGACAGAGATGACTACGAGCAGTACTTC
TRBJ2-7,TRBD2,NA,TRBV7-9,CASSVYPPSGLAGDHEQYF,TGTGCCAGCAGCGTCTACCCTCCATCGGGACTAGCGGGGGATCACGAGCAGTACTTC
TRBJ1-1,NA,NA,TRBV5-1,CASSLGQGYTEAFF,TGCGCCAGCAGCTTGGGGCAGGGGTACACTGAAGCTTTCTTT
TRBJ2-1,NA,NA,TRBV28,CASSFSDEQFF,TGTGCCAGCAGTTTTAGCGATGAGCAGTTCTTC
TRBJ2-2,NA,NA,TRBV29-1,CSVGAGTGELFF,TGCAGCGTTGGGGCGGGCACCGGGGAGCTGTTTTTT
TRBJ1-5,NA,NA,TRBV7-9,CASSLVGGSSNQPQHF,TGTGCCAGCAGCTTAGTTGGGGGCAGCAGCAATCAGCCCCAGCATTTT
TRBJ1-5,NA,NA,TRBV6-1,CASSGWTDEGFNQPQHF,TGTGCCAGCAGTGGATGGACGGATGAGGGGTTCAATCAGCCCCAGCATTTT
TRBJ2-7,NA,NA,TRBV6-5,CASSETGLYEQYF,TGTGCCAGCAGTGAAACAGGGCTGTACGAGCAGTACTTC
TRBJ2-7,NA,NA,TRBV7-9,CASSFGVGQYF,TGTGCCAGCAGCTTCGGCGTAGGGCAGTACTTC
TRBJ2-2,NA,NA,TRBV2,CASSARQHYTGELFF,TGTGCCAGCAGTGCGCGGCAGCATTACACCGGGGAGCTGTTTTTT
TRBJ2-2,NA,once,TRBV4-2,CASSLERVAANTGELFF,TGTGCCAGCAGCTTGGAAAGGGTAGCGGCGAACACCGGGGAGCTGTTTTTT
TRBJ2-3,TRBD2,few,TRBV7-9,CASSLPKGLAGGPDTQYF,TGTGCCAGCAGCTTGCCAAAGGGACTAGCGGGGGGGCCAGATACGCAGTATTTT
TRBJ2-1,NA,NA,TRBV5-1,CASSFPFRTRDRGNNEQFF,TGCGCCAGCAGCTTCCCTTTTCGCACCCGAGATCGAGGGAACAATGAGCAGTTCTTC
TRBJ2-2,NA,NA,TRBV19,CASSIPAGSTGELFF,TGTGCCAGTAGTATCCCCGCAGGGTCCACCGGGGAGCTGTTTTTT
TRBJ2-5,NA,NA,TRBV6-5,CASRGRIGSETQYF,TGTGCCAGCAGGGGACGAATTGGGTCAGAGACCCAGTACTTC
TRBJ2-7,NA,once,TRBV7-2,CASSFGTHPYEQYF,TGTGCCAGCAGCTTCGGGACGCATCCCTACGAGCAGTACTTC
TRBJ2-7,NA,NA,TRBV27,CASRPVSWGYEQYF,TGTGCCAGCAGGCCCGTTTCGTGGGGTTACGAGCAGTACTTC
TRBJ2-1,NA,NA,TRBV6-1,CAGGVWGEQFF,TGTGCCGGCGGAGTATGGGGTGAGCAGTTCTTC
TRBJ1-6,TRBD1,NA,TRBV4-3,CASSQRDRVGNSPLHF,TGCGCCAGCAGCCAGCGGGACAGGGTTGGGAATTCACCCCTCCACTTT
TRBJ2-4,NA,NA,TRBV19,CASSMIQVKNIQYF,TGTGCCAGTAGTATGATTCAGGTAAAAAACATTCAGTACTTC
TRBJ2-3,NA,NA,TRBV7-3,CASSLQGPDTQYF,TGTGCCAGCAGCTTACAGGGCCCAGATACGCAGTATTTT
TRBJ1-1,TRBD1,NA,TRBV10-1,CATYRGLFTEAFF,TGCGCCACCTACAGGGGCCTATTCACTGAAGCTTTCTTT
TRBJ2-7,NA,NA,TRBV7-3,CASSLTGAPSSYEQYF,TGTGCCAGCAGCTTAACCGGTGCCCCCAGCTCCTACGAGCAGTACTTC
TRBJ2-7,TRBD2,NA,TRBV5-8,CASRQAGTSGVYEQYF,TGTGCCAGCAGACAAGCCGGGACTAGCGGGGTCTACGAGCAGTACTTC
TRBJ1-1,NA,NA,TRBV7-9,CASSFPSRNTEAFF,TGTGCCAGCAGCTTCCCTAGCAGGAACACTGAAGCTTTCTTT
TRBJ1-6,NA,NA,TRBV6-6,CASNPGSRGNNSPLHF,TGTGCCAGCAACCCCGGGAGCCGGGGGAATAATTCACCCCTCCACTTT
TRBJ2-2,NA,NA,TRBV5-6,CASSPGLYTGELFF,TGTGCCAGCAGCCCCGGACTTTACACCGGGGAGCTGTTTTTT
TRBJ2-7,NA,once,TRBV27,CASSPQDRGGYEQYF,TGTGCCAGCAGTCCCCAGGACCGAGGGGGCTACGAGCAGTACTTC
TRBJ1-5,NA,NA,TRBV5-1,CASSPLGINQPQHF,TGCGCCAGCAGCCCCTTGGGGATCAATCAGCCCCAGCATTTT
TRBJ2-3,TRBD2,NA,TRBV4-1,CASSQDGPSGSTDTQYF,TGCGCCAGCAGCCAAGATGGACCTAGCGGGAGCACAGATACGCAGTATTTT
TRBJ2-7,TRBD1,NA,TRBV27,CASSIRTGAYEQYF,TGTGCCAGCAGCATTAGGACAGGGGCCTACGAGCAGTACTTC
TRBJ2-7,TRBD2,NA,TRBV27,CASSFPGGSYEQYF,TGTGCCAGCAGTTTTCCGGGGGGGTCCTACGAGCAGTACTTC
TRBJ2-5,NA,once,TRBV16,CASSQTSAVGSRGQETQYF,TGTGCCAGCAGCCAAACATCCGCCGTGGGTAGCAGGGGCCAAGAGACCCAGTACTTC
TRBJ2-2,NA,NA,TRBV9,CASSGRQGRDTGELFF,TGTGCCAGCAGCGGACGACAGGGGAGGGACACCGGGGAGCTGTTTTTT
TRBJ1-4,NA,NA,TRBV6-5,CASSYQGREKLFF,TGTGCCAGCAGTTACCAGGGCCGTGAAAAACTGTTTTTT
TRBJ2-7,NA,NA,TRBV5-6,CASSRTVSYEQYF,TGTGCCAGCAGCCGGACAGTCTCCTACGAGCAGTACTTC
TRBJ1-1,NA,NA,TRBV5-3,CARSLEAARNTEAFF,TGTGCCAGAAGCTTGGAGGCGGCTCGGAACACTGAAGCTTTCTTT
TRBJ1-2,TRBD1,NA,TRBV5-1,CASSLGQGAYGYTF,TGCGCCAGCAGCTTGGGACAGGGGGCCTATGGCTACACCTTC
TRBJ2-7,NA,NA,TRBV6-5,CASSATVYEQYF,TGTGCCAGCAGTGCGACAGTATACGAGCAGTACTTC
TRBJ2-7,TRBD2,NA,TRBV11-2,CASSRSGREYEQYF,TGTGCCAGCAGCCGTAGCGGGAGGGAATACGAGCAGTACTTC
TRBJ2-1,NA,NA,TRBV2,CASSEWGVRNEQFF,TGTGCCAGCAGTGAGTGGGGGGTCCGGAATGAGCAGTTCTTC
TRBJ2-7,NA,NA,TRBV21-1,CASSKVGGQGIYEQYF,TGTGCCAGCAGCAAAGTTGGCGGACAGGGTATCTACGAGCAGTACTTC